This T cell receptor (beta chain) was identified during a study of blood T cell repertoires in COVID-19. CDR1 and CDR2 (germline): SGHNT, YYREEE (reference sequence). V gave up 3 bases and J gave up 2 bases, with 11 bases separating them. The CDR3 extends over 15 amino acids. Libraries were prepared by immunoSEQ multiplex PCR; TCRdb keeps only in-frame clonotypes and omits some of them. The sample has approximately 220,000 clones; under 90% are singletons. The sequence derives from a woman aged 55-69 years who had recovered from COVID-19. Material for sequencing was peripheral blood. J is TRBJ2-2 and V is TRBV5-4, with D possibly TRBD1 on 6 matching bases. The CDR3 loop is CASSSRDKNTGELFF. CDR3 nucleotide sequence: TGTGCCAGCAGCTCCCGGGACAAAAACACCGGGGAGCTGTTTTTT.